The 6 T cell receptor beta chains below all came from one sample that was sequenced in a study of shared T cell receptors in the human thymus. Profiled with immunoSEQ multiplex PCR; TCRdb holds only in-frame clones, not every one. Among about 610,000 clones listed, roughly 90% were seen once. These records were also assigned to another study, of human thymus T cells.

Material for sequencing was thymocytes. These receptors originate from a boy under three years old with a congenital heart defect.

This chain links TRBV15 with TRBJ2-7; D is ambiguous. V was pared by 1 base and J by 6 bases, with 13 bases between. Germline V gene sequence: CDR1 LNHNV, CDR2 YYDKDF (reference sequence). This CDR3 comprises 14 residues. CDR3 amino acids: CATSRGGILREQYF. In DNA, the CDR3 is TGTGCCACCAGCAGAGGCGGCATCTTACGCGAGCAGTACTTC.

This chain joins TRBV28 and TRBJ2-5; D not resolved. The V and J ends lost 4 bases and 1 base respectively, with 13 bases between them. This CDR3 comprises 15 residues. Germline V lookup: CDR1 MDHEN, CDR2 SYDVKM. CDR3 residues: CASSSSVILQETQYF. The CDR3 DNA sequence: TGTGCCAGCAGTTCCTCGGTGATCCTCCAAGAGACCCAGTACTTC.

The chain has TRBV5-5 and TRBJ2-3, with 13 positions matching TRBD2. The CDR3 runs 18 residues. V lost 0 bases to trimming and J lost 5 bases; unmatched junction nucleotides: 9. The germline V gene encodes CDR1 SGHKS and CDR2 YYEKEE (reference sequence). This CDR3 reads CASSLVETTSGRIDTQYF. The CDR3 nucleotides are TGTGCCAGCAGCTTGGTTGAAACGACTAGCGGGAGGATAGATACGCAGTATTTT.

The chain employs TRBV19 and TRBJ2-5, with 10 nucleotides matching TRBD2. V was clipped by 3 bases and J by 5 bases; unmatched bases: 6. CDR1 is LNHDA and CDR2 is SQIVND in the germline V gene (reference sequence). This CDR3 contains 15 residues. CDR3 loop: CASSIGSSGGETQYF. CDR3 bases: TGTGCCAGTAGTATCGGTAGTAGCGGGGGGGAGACCCAGTACTTC.

V gene TRBV19 combines with J gene TRBJ1-5; TRBD1 agrees at 10 bases. This CDR3 has 20 amino acids. The J segment lost 0 bases and the V segment lost 3 bases, leaving 14 bases of the junction unmatched. Germline CDR1 is LNHDA and CDR2 is SQIVND (reference sequence). The CDR3 coding sequence is TGTGCCAGTAGTATGGGTCCACCGGGACAGGGGACTTATAGCAATCAGCCCCAGCATTTT. Residues: CASSMGPPGQGTYSNQPQHF.

This clone was counted only a few times. The chain uses TRBV19 and TRBJ2-7, with D possibly being TRBD1 (6 bases). In germline, CDR1 is LNHDA, CDR2 SQIVND (reference sequence). The CDR3 runs to 16 residues. V was pared by 1 base and J by 0 bases, with 13 bases between. The CDR3 bases are TGTGCCAGTAGTATAGCTCTCGACAGGTCCTCCTACGAGCAGTACTTC. It translates to CASSIALDRSSYEQYF.